Listed below are T cell receptor beta chains from one sample, sequenced in a study of cytomegalovirus exposure and HLA in healthy donors. Only in-frame clones appear in the TCRdb table, and some are missing; sequencing was by immunoSEQ multiplex PCR. The sample lists 65,000 to 100,000 clones; approximately 83% were seen once. Material for sequencing was PBMCs. These receptor sequences come from a man aged 35 to 55 in good health and CMV-seronegative. CDR3s leave out the opening cysteine and the closing phenylalanine or tryptophan. Fields, in order: V gene, clone size, CDR3 protein. A row's size may be missing; if present it is once, few, many or a size class.

V: TRBV6-1; size: NA; CDR3: ASSQQGWGEKLF
V: TRBV10-1; size: once; CDR3: ASFARDNSPLH
V: TRBV5-1; size: NA; CDR3: ASSWEQGGYEQY
V: TRBV7-3; size: NA; CDR3: ASSLSLTSYTEAF
V: TRBV12-5; size: NA; CDR3: ASSRGYTGELF
V: TRBV6-5; size: few; CDR3: ASSYSRTGLNTEAF
V: TRBV5-1; size: NA; CDR3: ASSSEDILYGYT
V: TRBV27; size: few; CDR3: ASSLNRGSYEQY
V: TRBV7-3; size: NA; CDR3: ASSLTVSRNTKAF
V: TRBV2; size: NA; CDR3: ASSEPTSHREQY
V: TRBV27; size: few; CDR3: ASSYLFDVGGTYNEQF
V: TRBV25-1; size: NA; CDR3: ASSAQGQIYTEAF
V: TRBV27; size: NA; CDR3: ASSLSRNTEAF
V: TRBV25-1; size: NA; CDR3: ASSTGANQPQH
V: TRBV19; size: few; CDR3: ASSPRQAGYT
V: TRBV6-1; size: NA; CDR3: ASSEGDRNYGYT
V: TRBV5-1; size: NA; CDR3: ASRTLAGGPNEQF
V: TRBV5-6; size: once; CDR3: ASSLGIAGRTDTQY
V: TRBV27; size: NA; CDR3: ASSWDRDDYGYT
V: TRBV5-6; size: NA; CDR3: ASSRGGAGNQPQH
V: TRBV9; size: NA; CDR3: ASSVDMTGGGEKLF
V: TRBV15; size: NA; CDR3: ATSSTVVAEAF
V: TRBV27; size: few; CDR3: ASSSQSDRAYEQY
V: TRBV4-1; size: NA; CDR3: ASSHEPGAPSF
V: TRBV7-9; size: NA; CDR3: ASSLGQGAWGYT
V: TRBV21-1; size: NA; CDR3: ASSKEGSGGTETQY
V: TRBV5-1; size: NA; CDR3: ASTGGGYNYGYT
V: TRBV4-1; size: few; CDR3: ASSLLGQGNYGYT
V: TRBV6-5; size: NA; CDR3: ASSKEDRFNGYT
V: TRBV6-5; size: NA; CDR3: ASSFGQGGQPQH
V: TRBV7-9; size: NA; CDR3: ASTASGADLAF
V: TRBV5-1; size: NA; CDR3: ASSEGTSGDFGTQY
V: TRBV5-4; size: NA; CDR3: ASSLSVRHYGYT
V: TRBV9; size: NA; CDR3: ASSVGGGSGDTQY
V: TRBV7-2; size: few; CDR3: ASSVGGGGAKTQY
V: TRBV4-2; size: NA; CDR3: ASSQEDSGGATNEQF
V: TRBV29-1; size: NA; CDR3: SVSRGLDIEAF
V: TRBV7-2; size: NA; CDR3: ASSLRDSSTDTQY
V: TRBV28; size: NA; CDR3: ASSLYRDRGYSNQPQH
V: TRBV10-1; size: NA; CDR3: ASSESRDSPLH
V: TRBV6-5; size: NA; CDR3: ASSSKGGSTDTQY
V: TRBV4-1; size: NA; CDR3: ASSQDQVTGASYEQY
V: TRBV9; size: NA; CDR3: ASSVAHRRSTDTQY
V: TRBV6-6; size: NA; CDR3: ASSYSDGDTQY
V: TRBV7-2; size: NA; CDR3: ASSSRWTASGNTIY
V: TRBV9; size: NA; CDR3: ASSVGGRGQETQY
V: TRBV28; size: NA; CDR3: ASGALGGAIQPQH
V: TRBV19; size: NA; CDR3: ASSYRGNLEAF